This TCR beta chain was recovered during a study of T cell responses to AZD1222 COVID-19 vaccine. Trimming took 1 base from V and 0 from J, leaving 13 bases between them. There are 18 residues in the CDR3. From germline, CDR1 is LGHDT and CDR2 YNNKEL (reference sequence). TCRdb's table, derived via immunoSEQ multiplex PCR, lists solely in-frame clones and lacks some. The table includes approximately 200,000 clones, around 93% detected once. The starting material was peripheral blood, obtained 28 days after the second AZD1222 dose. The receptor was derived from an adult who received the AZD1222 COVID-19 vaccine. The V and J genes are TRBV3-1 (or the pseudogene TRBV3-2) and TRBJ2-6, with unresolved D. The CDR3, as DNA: TGTGCCAGCAGCCAAGGCGGCGCAATACCCTCTGGGGCCAACGTCCTGACTTTC. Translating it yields CASSQGGAIPSGANVLTF.